This T cell receptor (beta chain) came from a study of cytomegalovirus exposure and HLA in healthy donors. Assay: immunoSEQ multiplex PCR; the TCRdb copy retains only in-frame clones and omits some. This repertoire shows 110,000 to 150,000 clones, approximately 94% found once; its top ten account for about 2%. Germline CDR1 and CDR2: KGHSH and LQKENI. The CDR3 length is 13 residues. V lost 2 bases and J lost 12, with 14 bases in between. Input material: PBMCs. This chain connects TRBV18 to TRBJ1-5; no reliable D call. This clonotype was obtained from a man aged 18 to 30 in good health and CMV-seropositive. DNA for the CDR3: TGTGCCAGCTCACCATCAACGGGTAGCGGCCAGCATTTT. Amino acids: CASSPSTGSGQHF.